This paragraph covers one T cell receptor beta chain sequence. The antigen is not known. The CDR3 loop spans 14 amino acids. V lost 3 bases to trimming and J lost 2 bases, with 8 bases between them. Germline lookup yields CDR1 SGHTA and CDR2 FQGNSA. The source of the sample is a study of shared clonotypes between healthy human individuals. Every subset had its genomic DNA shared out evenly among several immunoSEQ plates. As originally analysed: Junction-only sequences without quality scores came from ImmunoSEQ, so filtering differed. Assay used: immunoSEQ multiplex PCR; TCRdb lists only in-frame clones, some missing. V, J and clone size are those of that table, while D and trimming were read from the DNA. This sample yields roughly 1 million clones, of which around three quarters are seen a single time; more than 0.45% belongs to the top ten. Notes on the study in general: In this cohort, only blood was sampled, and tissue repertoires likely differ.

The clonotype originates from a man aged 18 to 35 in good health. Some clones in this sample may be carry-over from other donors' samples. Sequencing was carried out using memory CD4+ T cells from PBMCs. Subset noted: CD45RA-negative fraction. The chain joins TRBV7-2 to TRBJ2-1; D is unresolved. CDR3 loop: CASSLLLTYNEQFF. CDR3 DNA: TGTGCCAGCAGCTTGCTCCTGACCTACAATGAGCAGTTCTTC.